This TCR beta chain was captured by sequencing in a study of OX40 agonist ivuxolimab in advanced cancers. Findings and caveats of the study: The authors also found low normalized T-cell clonal expansion in some nonresponders.

This CDR3 is 14 amino acids long. Germline CDR1 reads SNHLY; CDR2 reads FYNNEI. Trimming at V came to 3 bases and at J to 9 bases, leaving 10 bases not matched to a gene. Assay used: immunoSEQ multiplex PCR; TCRdb lists only in-frame clones, some missing. The table records 45,000 to 70,000 clones, around 89% of them present only once. This clone was seen just once. What it binds is unknown. This TCR came from an adult with an advanced solid tumor such as melanoma, head and neck, liver or kidney cancer. V usage is TRBV2 and J usage is TRBJ2-7, with 8 positions matching TRBD1. The sequencing here drew on CD4+ or CD8+ T cells sorted from blood, taken in a trial of the OX40 agonist ivuxolimab. CDR3 sequence (DNA): TGTGCCAGCAGTGACGTGACAGGGGCGCCGTCGCAGTACTTC. Translated, it gives CASSDVTGAPSQYF. Looking up the rest from reference TRBV2 and TRBJ2-7 gives the full variable domain: EPEVTQTPSHQVTQMGQEVILRCVPISNHLYFYWYRQILGQKVEFLVSFYNNEISEKSEIFDDQFSVERPDGSNFTLKIRSTKLEDSAMYFCASSDVTGAPSQYFGPGTRLTVT.